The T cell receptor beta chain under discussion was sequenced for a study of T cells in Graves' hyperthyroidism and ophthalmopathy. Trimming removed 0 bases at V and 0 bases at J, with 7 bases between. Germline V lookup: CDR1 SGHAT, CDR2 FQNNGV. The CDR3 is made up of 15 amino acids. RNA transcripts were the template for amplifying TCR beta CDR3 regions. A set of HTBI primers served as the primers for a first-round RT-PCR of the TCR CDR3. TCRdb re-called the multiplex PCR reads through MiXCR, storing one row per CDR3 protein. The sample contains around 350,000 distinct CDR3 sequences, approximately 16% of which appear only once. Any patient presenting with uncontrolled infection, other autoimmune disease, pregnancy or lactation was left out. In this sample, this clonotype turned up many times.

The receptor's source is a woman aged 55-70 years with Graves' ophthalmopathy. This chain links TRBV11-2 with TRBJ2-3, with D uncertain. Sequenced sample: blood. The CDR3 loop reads CASSLDRFSTDTQYF. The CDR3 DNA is TGTGCCAGCAGCTTAGATCGGTTCAGCACAGATACGCAGTATTTT.